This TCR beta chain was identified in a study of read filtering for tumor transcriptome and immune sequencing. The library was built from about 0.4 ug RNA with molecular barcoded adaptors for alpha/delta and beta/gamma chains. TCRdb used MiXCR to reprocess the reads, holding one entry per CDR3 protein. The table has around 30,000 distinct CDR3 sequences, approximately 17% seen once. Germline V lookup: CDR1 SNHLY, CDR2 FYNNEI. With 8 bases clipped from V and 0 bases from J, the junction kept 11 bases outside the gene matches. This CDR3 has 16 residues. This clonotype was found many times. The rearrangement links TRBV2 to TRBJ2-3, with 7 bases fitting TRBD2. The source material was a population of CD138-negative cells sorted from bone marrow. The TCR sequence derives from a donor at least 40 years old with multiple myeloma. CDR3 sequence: CASLEGGGKSTDTQYF. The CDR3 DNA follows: TGTGCCAGCCTGGAAGGCGGGGGAAAAAGCACAGATACGCAGTATTTT.